The sequence of this T cell receptor beta chain was determined in a study of molecular identifiers for immune sequencing clone quantification. Overall study results and limits: Identical TCR molecules sharing a barcode could underestimate highly expanded clone sizes. Detecting spiked Jurkat TCR RNA from one cell among roughly 1 million naive cells was reportedly possible.

Trimming shortened V by 5 bases and J by 8 bases, and 18 bases separated the two germline ends. Germline CDR1 and CDR2: SGHVS and FNYEAQ. This CDR3 contains 15 residues. Regarding this clonotype: The antigen is undetermined.

TCRdb analysed the PCR reads with MiXCR anew, one entry per CDR3 protein. This table holds about 330,000 distinct CDR3 sequences, 24% found once. The sequencing input was naive CD8+ T cells from blood, with Jurkat cell RNA spiked in. Subset noted: FACS-sorted CD8+CD4-CCR7+CD45RA+ naive T cells. This sequence originates from a human donor in good health. Some libraries in this study had Jurkat cell RNA spiked in. The rearrangement joins TRBV7-6 to TRBJ1-4; D unresolved. CDR3 sequence (DNA): TGTGCCAGCAGCCATAACAGCCTTGGATTGGAAAAACTGTTTTTT. Translating gives CASSHNSLGLEKLFF.